The 17 T cell receptor beta chains given below trace back to one sample, sequenced in a study of T-cell reconstitution after alpha-beta-depleted transplantation in children. Using unique molecular identifiers, the investigators prepared the TCRbeta library. MiXCR was run by TCRdb on the PCR reads, yielding one entry per CDR3 protein. The sample has 750,000 to 950,000 distinct CDR3 sequences; about 16% are singletons. The source was PBMCs, mostly from graft donor cells, collected 360 days after TCRalphabeta/CD19-depleted stem cell transplant. The receptors shown here come from a male patient younger than 18 who had a stem cell transplant for acute lymphoblastic leukemia, so the T cells may come from the graft donor.

The chain recombines TRBV25-1 with TRBJ1-1; no firm D call. Trimming left V 3 bases short and J 1 base short, with 6 bases between. Germline V lookup: CDR1 MGHDK, CDR2 SYGVNS. There are 13 residues in the CDR3. CDR3 sequence (DNA): TGTGCCAGCAGTGATTCGCCGAACACTGAAGCTTTCTTT. Translation gives CASSDSPNTEAFF. Full variable domain (outside the CDR3, taken from reference TRBV25-1 and TRBJ1-1): EADIYQTPRYLVIGTGKKITLECSQTMGHDKMYWYQQDPGMELHLIHYSYGVNSTEKGDLSSESTVSRIRTEHFPLTLESARPSHTSQYLCASSDSPNTEAFFGQGTRLTVV.

This clonotype has only a few counts. The V and J genes are TRBV2 and TRBJ2-3; 11 nucleotides match TRBD2. Germline assignment: CDR1 SNHLY and CDR2 FYNNEI. This CDR3 spans 16 amino acids. The J segment lost 2 bases and the V segment lost 6 bases, leaving 7 bases of the junction unmatched. DNA for the CDR3: TGTGCCAGCAGCGCTAGCGGGAGGTCGACCACAGATACGCAGTATTTT. It specifies CASSASGRSTTDTQYF.

The chain couples TRBV5-1 to TRBJ2-1; no reliable D call. From germline, CDR1 is SGHRS and CDR2 YFSETQ. Trimming took off 0 bases at V and 2 bases at J, with 12 bases between the two ends. The CDR3 covers 16 residues. CDR3 DNA: TGCGCCAGCAGCTTGGGGGTCGGTCCGCCCTACAATGAGCAGTTCTTC. It codes for CASSLGVGPPYNEQFF. Using reference TRBV5-1 and TRBJ2-1 for the parts outside the CDR3, the full variable domain is KAGVTQTPRYLIKTRGQQVTLSCSPISGHRSVSWYQQTPGQGLQFLFEYFSETQRNKGNFPGRFSGRQFSNSRSEMNVSTLELGDSALYLCASSLGVGPPYNEQFFGPGTRLTVL.

The CDR3 protein is CASSPSGSIEELFF. In nucleotides, the CDR3 is TGTGCCAGCAGCCCTAGCGGGAGCATCGAGGAGCTGTTTTTT. The V gene is TRBV3-1, the J gene TRBJ2-2; 10 bases align to TRBD2. Looked up from germline, CDR1 is LGHDT and CDR2 is YNNKEL (reference sequence). This CDR3 has 14 residues. After removal of 4 bases from V and 10 bases from J, the junction contained 6 bases not matched to a gene.

This clonotype has a handful of counts. J is TRBJ1-1 and V is TRBV5-1; D is possibly TRBD1 (6 bases). This CDR3 spans 16 amino acids. In germline, CDR1 is SGHRS, CDR2 YFSETQ. V shed 4 bases and J shed 6 bases, with 22 bases lying between them. CDR3 coding DNA: TGCGCCAGCAGCCGTAGCCGGGACATTTGGGACGCTGAAGCTTTCTTT. Translated: CASSRSRDIWDAEAFF.

V is TRBV7-7 and J is TRBJ2-7; 8 nucleotides align to TRBD2. V lost 5 bases and J lost 0; bases outside the gene matches: 6. The CDR3 runs 15 residues. Germline V CDR1 and CDR2: SSHAT, FNYEAQ (reference sequence). The CDR3 protein is CASSPIAGSSYEQYF. CDR3 bases: TGTGCCAGCAGCCCCATAGCGGGGAGCTCCTACGAGCAGTACTTC.

The chain carries TRBV6-8 and TRBJ1-1; 7 bases align to TRBD1. V was pared by 9 bases and J by 0 bases, with 4 bases of the junction left unmatched. Germline V gene sequence: CDR1 MNHGY, CDR2 SAAAGT. CDR3 length: 13 amino acids. The CDR3 region has the DNA TGTGCCAGACACAGGGGAATGAACACTGAAGCTTTCTTT. Translating gives CARHRGMNTEAFF.

This clonotype came up a few times. CDR3 DNA sequence: TGCGCCAGCAGTCGGTACGGGGCTAGCGGCCTCAATGAGCAGTTCTTC. Residues: CASSRYGASGLNEQFF. V is TRBV5-1 and J is TRBJ2-1, with 7 nucleotides matching TRBD2. This CDR3 spans 16 amino acids. The V segment lost 5 bases and the J segment 6 bases; nucleotides outside the gene matches: 14. Germline V gene sequence: CDR1 SGHRS, CDR2 YFSETQ.

This clonotype was picked up a small number of times. The genes are TRBV6-1 and TRBJ1-5; D not certain. This CDR3 contains 15 residues. V lost 5 bases, J lost 7 bases, and 18 bases lay in between. CDR1 and CDR2 from the germline V gene are MNHNS and SASEGT. For the CDR3, the DNA is TGTGCCAGCAGTCCCACCCTTTGGGTAACCCAGCCCCAGCATTTT. Translated: CASSPTLWVTQPQHF.

The chain recombines TRBV7-3 with TRBJ2-1, with 13 bases identical to TRBD2. J lost 7 bases, V lost 4 bases, and 10 bases had no gene match. This CDR3 has 17 amino acids. The germline V gene encodes CDR1 SGHTA and CDR2 FQGTGA. Here the CDR3 DNA reads TGTGCCAGCAGCTCTCGGGTGGGACTAGCGGGGCTAAATGAGCAGTTCTTC. It translates to CASSSRVGLAGLNEQFF.

The rearrangement joins TRBV5-1 to TRBJ2-3, with a possible D match to TRBD2 (6 bases). Trimming removed 6 bases at V and 3 bases at J, with 14 bases between. The CDR3 is 14 amino acids. CDR1 is SGHRS and CDR2 is YFSETQ in the germline V gene. DNA for the CDR3: TGCGCCAGCAAACGGGAGCCAGGGACAGATACGCAGTATTTT. This translates into CASKREPGTDTQYF.

In this sample, this clonotype turned up many times. The chain has TRBV20-1 and TRBJ1-5; maybe TRBD1 (5 bases). The CDR3 is 11 amino acids. The V end lost 2 bases, the J end lost 6 bases, and 5 bases lay between the germline ends. Per germline, CDR1 DFQATT and CDR2 SNEGSKA (reference sequence). CDR3 sequence reads: CSARRGQPQHF. As DNA, the CDR3 is TGCAGTGCTAGAAGGGGTCAGCCCCAGCATTTT.

The chain recombines TRBV3-1 with TRBJ2-1, with D possibly TRBD2 on 5 matching bases. This CDR3 contains 17 residues. Per the germline V gene, CDR1 is LGHDT and CDR2 is YNNKEL (reference sequence). V was trimmed by 5 bases and J by 0 bases, leaving 17 bases between them. The CDR3 loop is CASSSISGAGSYNEQFF. As DNA, the CDR3 is TGTGCCAGCAGCTCGATAAGCGGAGCCGGCTCCTACAATGAGCAGTTCTTC.

V gene TRBV29-1 combines with J gene TRBJ2-3; D not certain. V was clipped by 0 bases and J by 2 bases, with 12 bases between them. Per the germline V gene, CDR1 is SQVTM and CDR2 is ANQGSEA. The CDR3 contains 15 residues. The CDR3 is CSVEDRRTSTDTQYF. The CDR3 nucleotides are TGCAGCGTTGAAGATCGCAGGACGTCCACAGATACGCAGTATTTT.

CDR3 sequence reads: CASSFQRGSYEQYF. DNA of the CDR3: TGTGCCAGCAGTTTCCAGCGGGGCTCCTACGAGCAGTACTTC. V is TRBV6-5 and J is TRBJ2-7; TRBD2 matches at 7 bases. Germline V gene sequence: CDR1 MNHEY, CDR2 SVGAGI. The CDR3 is made up of 14 amino acids. The V and J ends lost 4 bases and 0 bases, in that order; junction bases with no gene match: 3.

CDR3 coding DNA: TGTGCCAGCAGAGACCCGACGGACTCCTCGGGGAACGGCCACAATGAGCAGTTCTTC. It yields the protein CASRDPTDSSGNGHNEQFF. The chain has TRBV2 and TRBJ2-1, with a tentative D call TRBD2 (5 bases). The CDR3 runs 19 residues. The V and J ends lost 6 bases and 5 bases respectively, with 29 bases between them. Per germline, CDR1 SNHLY and CDR2 FYNNEI.

The chain recombines TRBV3-1 with TRBJ1-5; no clear D. The CDR3 runs 15 residues. The V and J ends lost 1 base and 2 bases respectively, with 9 bases between them. Germline V gene data show CDR1 as LGHDT and CDR2 as YNNKEL (reference sequence). The CDR3 loop reads CASSQGAGGNQPQHF. CDR3 bases: TGTGCCAGCAGCCAAGGGGCCGGGGGCAATCAGCCCCAGCATTTT.